Listed here are 10 T cell receptor beta chains from one sample, sequenced in a study of T-cell memory formation after mild COVID-19. TCRdb recomputed calls from the 5' RACE reads with MiXCR, one row per CDR3 protein. Here the sample spans about 290,000 distinct CDR3 sequences, 15% to 20% being singletons. The sequenced sample was PBMCs or a T cell subset sorted from them (not recorded which). The receptors stem from a young man who had mild COVID-19 (a few samples of this study predate the infection). Cell type and time point are not known.

The rearrangement uses TRBV27 and TRBJ1-2, with TRBD1 as a possible D gene (5 bases). V gave up 3 bases and J gave up 4 bases, with 9 bases separating them. This CDR3 has 13 residues. CDR1 and CDR2 (germline): MNHEY, SMNVEV (reference sequence). The CDR3 nucleotides are TGTGCCAGCAGTTTTACGGGGACCTATGGCTACACCTTC. It yields the protein CASSFTGTYGYTF.

Only a few counts were recorded for this clonotype. The chain recombines TRBV5-1 with TRBJ2-5; D remains ambiguous. Trimming removed 5 bases from V and 5 bases from J, with 19 bases in between. CDR1 is SGHRS, CDR2 YFSETQ, per germline. The CDR3 runs 15 residues. The CDR3 reads CASRTVDIETETQYF. The CDR3 coding sequence is TGCGCCAGCAGAACAGTGGATATAGAGACGGAGACCCAGTACTTC. The whole variable domain, remainder taken from reference TRBV5-1 and TRBJ2-5, is KAGVTQTPRYLIKTRGQQVTLSCSPISGHRSVSWYQQTPGQGLQFLFEYFSETQRNKGNFPGRFSGRQFSNSRSEMNVSTLELGDSALYLCASRTVDIETETQYFGPGTRLLVL.

This clonotype turned up a few times. The V gene is TRBV6-2 or TRBV6-3, the J gene TRBJ2-7; tentative D call: TRBD1 (6 bases). The CDR3 runs 11 residues. CDR1 and CDR2 (germline): MNHEY, SVGEGT. V lost 7 bases and J lost 4, with 8 bases in between. The CDR3 spells CASTQGYEQYF. In DNA, the CDR3 is TGTGCCAGCACTCAGGGGTACGAGCAGTACTTC.

The V and J genes are TRBV7-3 and TRBJ1-6; no reliable D call. The CDR3 is 14 amino acids. Germline assignment: CDR1 SGHTA and CDR2 FQGTGA. V lost 5 bases, J lost 8 bases, and 13 bases lay in between. The chain's CDR3 is CASSLGGLHSPLHF. The CDR3 DNA sequence: TGTGCCAGCAGCCTCGGAGGGCTGCATTCACCCCTCCACTTT.

In regard to this clonotype: Mismatch with germline at one junction end may stem from a read error. The J gene is TRBJ2-3, the V gene TRBV11-2; TRBD2 matches at 10 bases. This CDR3 has 15 residues. From germline, CDR1 is SGHAT and CDR2 FQNNGV. The CDR3 is CASSIPSGSKDTQYF. The CDR3 bases are TGTGCCAGCAGCATCCCTAGCGGGAGCAAAGATACGCAGTATTTT.

In this sample, this clonotype turned up many times. The V and J genes are TRBV9 and TRBJ2-2; D may be TRBD2 (6 bases). The CDR3 totals 16 residues. Per germline, CDR1 SGDLS and CDR2 YYNGEE. Trimming removed 2 bases at V and 0 bases at J, with 11 bases between. CDR3 protein: CASSVRGRTNTGELFF. The CDR3 region has the DNA TGTGCCAGCAGCGTGCGGGGACGAACGAACACCGGGGAGCTGTTTTTT.

This clonotype has just a few counts. The rearrangement uses TRBV12-3 or TRBV12-4 and TRBJ2-5, with 9 bases identical to TRBD1. CDR3 length equals 16 residues. The V segment lost 5 bases and the J segment 2 bases; nucleotides outside the gene matches: 9. The CDR3 nucleotides read TGTGCCAGCAGTCCCGGGACAGGGAGATTTCAAGAGACCCAGTACTTC. As protein: CASSPGTGRFQETQYF.

This clonotype has more than one count but fewer than ten. The chain is built from TRBV6-5 and TRBJ1-5; D gene unclear. Germline CDR1 reads MNHEY; CDR2 reads SVGAGI. Trimming took 2 bases from V and 0 from J, leaving 17 bases between them. The CDR3 length is 18 residues. CDR3 nucleotide sequence: TGTGCCAGCAGTTACAGAGCCCCCGGAGGGTATAGCAATCAGCCCCAGCATTTT. This codes for CASSYRAPGGYSNQPQHF.

This clonotype has a handful of counts. The chain links TRBV4-2 to TRBJ2-2, with TRBD2 matching over 7 bases. Germline CDR1 LGHNA, CDR2 YNFKEQ. Trimming removed 8 bases from V and 1 base from J; junction bases left unmatched: 1. CDR3 length: 13 amino acids. The CDR3 protein is CASERGNTGELFF. The CDR3 nucleotides read TGTGCCAGCGAGCGGGGGAACACCGGGGAGCTGTTTTTT.

In its sample, this clonotype was seen a few times. The V gene is TRBV28, the J gene TRBJ2-2, with 9 bases that match TRBD2. Trimming took 6 bases from V and 4 from J; bases not matched to a gene: 9. CDR1 is MDHEN, CDR2 SYDVKM, per germline. The CDR3 has 16 amino acids. Here the CDR3 reads CASRSPAGGFTGELFF. CDR3 coding DNA: TGTGCCAGCAGATCCCCAGCGGGGGGCTTCACCGGGGAGCTGTTTTTT. The complete variable domain, with remaining parts taken from reference TRBV28 and TRBJ2-2, reads DVKVTQSSRYLVKRTGEKVFLECVQDMDHENMFWYRQDPGLGLRLIYFSYDVKMKEKGDIPEGYSVSREKKERFSLILESASTNQTSMYLCASRSPAGGFTGELFFGEGSRLTVL.